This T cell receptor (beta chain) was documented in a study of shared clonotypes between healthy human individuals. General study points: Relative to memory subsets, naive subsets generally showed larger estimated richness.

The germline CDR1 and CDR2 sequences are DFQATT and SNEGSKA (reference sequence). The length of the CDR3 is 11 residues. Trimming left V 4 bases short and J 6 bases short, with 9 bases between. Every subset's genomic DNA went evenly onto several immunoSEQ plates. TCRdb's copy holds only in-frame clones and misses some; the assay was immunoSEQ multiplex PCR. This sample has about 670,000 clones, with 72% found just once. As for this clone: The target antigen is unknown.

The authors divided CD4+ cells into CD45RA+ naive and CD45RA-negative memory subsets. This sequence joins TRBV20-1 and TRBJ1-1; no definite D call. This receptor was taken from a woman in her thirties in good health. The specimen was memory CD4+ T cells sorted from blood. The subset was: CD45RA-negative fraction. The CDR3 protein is CSAKSVAEAFF. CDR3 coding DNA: TGCAGTGCTAAAAGTGTCGCTGAAGCTTTCTTT.